The 5 T cell receptor beta chains given below trace back to one sample, sequenced in a study of cytomegalovirus exposure and HLA in healthy donors. It was with 60 Vbeta and 13 Jbeta primers that the PCR ran. The table came from immunoSEQ multiplex PCR; TCRdb's copy has only in-frame clones and leaves some out. The repertoire has 270,000 or so clones, over 90% of them found once; the top ten carry about 1.7%. Input material: PBMCs. The receptors originated from a girl aged 2-10 years in good health and CMV-seronegative.

This clone has a single count. This chain uses TRBV2 with TRBJ2-6; D possibly corresponds to TRBD1 (6 bases). Trimming stripped 7 bases from V and 0 bases from J, with 10 bases between. This CDR3 region has 15 residues. Germline CDR1 reads SNHLY; CDR2 reads FYNNEI. CDR3 DNA sequence: TGTGCCAGCACCCGGGACACCTCTGGGGCCAACGTCCTGACTTTC. The encoded protein is CASTRDTSGANVLTF.

The rearrangement joins TRBV29-1 to TRBJ2-4; 7 nucleotides agree with TRBD2. The CDR3 extends over 21 amino acids. V shed 3 bases, J shed 0 bases, and the junction held 23 bases outside the gene matches. CDR1 and CDR2 (germline): SQVTM, ANQGSEA. The CDR3 reads CSVEEQHLASGGFLAKNIQYF. The CDR3 DNA follows: TGCAGCGTTGAGGAACAACACCTGGCTAGCGGCGGATTCTTAGCCAAAAACATTCAGTACTTC.

V is TRBV28 and J is TRBJ1-2, with unresolved D. The germline CDR1 and CDR2 sequences are MDHEN and SYDVKM. The CDR3 spans 14 residues. Trimming took 6 bases from V and 8 from J, leaving 19 bases between them. The CDR3: CASRPSGPTVGYTF. The CDR3 nucleotides read TGTGCCAGCAGGCCGAGCGGGCCGACGGTCGGCTACACCTTC.

V gene TRBV10-1 combines with J gene TRBJ1-2, with D uncertain. Looked up from germline, CDR1 is WNHNN and CDR2 is SYGVQD (reference sequence). The CDR3 is 13 residues long. V was pared by 3 bases and J by 5 bases, with 10 bases between. The CDR3 coding sequence is TGCGCCAGCAGTGAAGTCGGTCCTTATGGCTACACCTTC. Amino acids: CASSEVGPYGYTF.

The chain employs TRBV7-9 and TRBJ1-1; 7 nucleotides match TRBD1. In germline, CDR1 is SEHNR, CDR2 FQNEAQ (reference sequence). V lost 8 bases, J lost 0 bases, and 6 bases stayed unmatched. The CDR3 spans 14 residues. The CDR3 DNA follows: TGTGCCAGCTTTGGGGACAGCATGAACACTGAAGCTTTCTTT. Its protein is CASFGDSMNTEAFF. Together with reference TRBV7-9 and TRBJ1-1, the CDR3 gives the full variable domain: DTGVSQNPRHKITKRGQNVTFRCDPISEHNRLYWYRQTLGQGPEFLTYFQNEAQLEKSRLLSDRFSAERPKGSFSTLEIQRTEQGDSAMYLCASFGDSMNTEAFFGQGTRLTVV.